One sample yielded the 21 T cell receptor beta chains listed below, sequenced in a study of memory CD4+ T cells and cytomegalovirus serostatus (dated by TCRdb to about 2019). Single viable CD3+CD4+CD8-CD45RO+ cells were sorted as memory CD4+ T cells on a FACSAria II. Receptor amplification or capture employed the immunoSEQ multiplex PCR assay. Entries here come from immuneACCESS through TCRdb and include only in-frame sequences with V and J called. Some clones fail to appear in such tables; in the studies checked, an unresolved V gene covers under half of the shortfall, and the cause of the remainder is unknown. The sample data list more than 45,000 clones, and approximately 80% of these were observed just once. The ten largest clones capture roughly 0.59% of the sample. Sequenced: memory CD4+ T cells from blood. All receptors derive from an adult in good health and CMV-seronegative.

Here the CDR3 reads CASSGGEAGRFGAFF. CDR3 in DNA: TGTGCCAGCAGTGGGGGGGAAGCGGGAAGATTTGGAGCTTTCTTT. This chain connects TRBV2 to TRBJ1-1, with a weak D call TRBD1 (5 bases). V gave up 4 bases and J gave up 10 bases, with 22 bases separating them. Germline V gene sequence: CDR1 SNHLY, CDR2 FYNNEI. This CDR3 contains 15 residues.

The genes are TRBV7-2 and TRBJ1-1; TRBD1 agrees at 9 bases. CDR1 SGHTA and CDR2 FQGNSA come from the germline V gene. The CDR3 contains 15 residues. With V trimmed by 1 base and J by 5 bases, 5 bases remained unmatched. The CDR3 bases are TGTGCCAGCAGCTTAGTAGGGACAGGGAGGACTGAAGCTTTCTTT. Protein sequence: CASSLVGTGRTEAFF.

The chain is built from TRBV13 and TRBJ2-5; D is undetermined. The J call is in doubt because the DNA end fits TRBJ2-7 better. Germline CDR1 and CDR2: PRHDT and FYEKMQ (reference sequence). This CDR3 is built from 14 residues. Written as DNA, the CDR3 is TGTGCCAGCAGCCGTCAGAGAATCTCCTACGAGCAGTACTTC. Encoded protein: CASSRQRISYEQYF.

The V and J genes are TRBV6-8 and TRBJ1-6; tentatively, D is TRBD1 (6 bases). The CDR3 runs to 12 residues. Germline CDR1 is MNHGY and CDR2 is SAAAGT. The germline V and J ends were trimmed by 8 bases and 5 bases, with 7 bases remaining between them. The CDR3 loop reads CASGGNNSPLHF. The CDR3, as DNA: TGTGCCAGCGGGGGCAATAATTCACCCCTCCACTTT.

The rearrangement uses TRBV6-5 and TRBJ1-4, with D maybe TRBD1 (6 bases). Germline CDR1 and CDR2: MNHEY and SVGAGI. V was pared by 8 bases and J by 11 bases, with 18 bases between. This CDR3 has 13 amino acids. The CDR3 bases are TGTGCCAGCGGAATTGGACAGCTCGGGAAACTGTTTTTT. It codes for CASGIGQLGKLFF.

This clone was seen just once. The J gene is TRBJ2-5, the V gene TRBV7-9, with D tentatively TRBD2 (7 bases). CDR1 and CDR2 (germline): SEHNR, FQNEAQ (reference sequence). This CDR3 contains 19 residues. V lost 4 bases and J 5 bases, leaving 29 bases between the germline ends. CDR3 in DNA: TGTGCCAGCAGCTCCCCACTCTCCACTGGGGGGGCGCTGGGGGAGACCCAGTACTTC. Translating it yields CASSSPLSTGGALGETQYF.

J is TRBJ2-7 and V is TRBV7-3; the D is unclear. This CDR3 spans 13 amino acids. Germline-derived CDR1 and CDR2 are SGHTA and FQGTGA. V was shortened by 3 bases and J by 6 bases, with 12 bases between the two germline ends. The CDR3 nucleotides read TGTGCCAGCAGCTTGAGAAGGGATACCGAGCAGTACTTC. It encodes CASSLRRDTEQYF.

V gene TRBV10-3 combines with J gene TRBJ2-1; no clear D gene. In germline, CDR1 is ENHRY, CDR2 SYGVKD. Between the trimmed V and J ends, which lost 4 bases and 8 bases, there was a span of 9 bases. The CDR3 sequence is 12 residues long. CDR3 sequence: CAISVNGYEQFF. The CDR3 DNA is TGTGCCATCAGTGTAAACGGCTATGAGCAGTTCTTC.

The chain employs TRBV19 and TRBJ1-5, with 12 nucleotides matching TRBD1. With V trimmed by 8 bases and J by 6 bases, 8 bases remained unmatched. Germline CDR1 is LNHDA and CDR2 is SQIVND (reference sequence). This CDR3 is built from 15 residues. In DNA, the CDR3 is TGTGCCAGTCGTCCGGGACAGGGGGCGGGTCAGCCCCAGCATTTT. Translating gives CASRPGQGAGQPQHF.

The rearrangement joins TRBV5-6 to TRBJ1-3; unclear D gene. CDR3 length: 14 residues. V was trimmed by 4 bases and J by 0 bases, leaving 8 bases between them. Germline V gives CDR1 SGHDT, CDR2 YYEEEE. CDR3: CASSPLLSGNTIYF. The CDR3 bases are TGTGCCAGCAGCCCCCTCCTCTCTGGAAACACCATATATTTT. The complete variable domain, with remaining parts taken from reference TRBV5-6 and TRBJ1-3, reads DAGVTQSPTHLIKTRGQQVTLRCSPKSGHDTVSWYQQALGQGPQFIFQYYEEEERQRGNFPDRFSGHQFPNYSSELNVNALLLGDSALYLCASSPLLSGNTIYFGEGSWLTVV.

The CDR3 sequence: CSVEQGGGYGYTF. The CDR3 DNA reads as TGCAGCGTTGAACAGGGCGGGGGCTATGGCTACACCTTC. The chain uses TRBV29-1 and TRBJ1-2, with TRBD1 as a possible D gene (5 bases). Trimming took off 2 bases at V and 4 bases at J, with 11 bases between the two ends. This CDR3 is built from 13 residues. Germline V lookup: CDR1 SQVTM, CDR2 ANQGSEA.

This clone was counted once. The rearrangement uses TRBV11-1 and TRBJ2-3, with 13 bases that match TRBD2. The V gene end was trimmed by 3 bases and the J gene end by 2 bases; junction bases not matched to a gene: 2. Looked up from germline, CDR1 is SGHAT and CDR2 is FQDESV (reference sequence). The CDR3 is made up of 16 amino acids. CDR3 region: CASSLGTSGVTDTQYF. Written as DNA, the CDR3 is TGTGCCAGCAGCTTGGGGACTAGCGGGGTCACAGATACGCAGTATTTT.

The V and J genes are TRBV11-2 and TRBJ1-2; D uncertain. V was trimmed by 5 bases and J by 0 bases, leaving 10 bases between them. This CDR3 comprises 14 residues. The V gene's germline CDR1 is SGHAT and CDR2 FQNNGV. CDR3 DNA: TGTGCCAGCAGCGCCCAACCCTCTAACTATGGCTACACCTTC. This sequence encodes CASSAQPSNYGYTF.

V usage is TRBV28 and J usage is TRBJ1-3, with D tentatively TRBD1 (6 bases). The V gene lost 3 bases and the J gene lost 4 bases, with 7 bases spanning the gap. The CDR3 runs 13 residues. The germline V gene encodes CDR1 MDHEN and CDR2 SYDVKM. CDR3 in DNA: TGTGCCAGCAGTTTTCAGGGGGGAAACACCATATATTTT. Amino acids: CASSFQGGNTIYF.

The chain combines TRBV7-8 with TRBJ1-4, with 10 bases that match TRBD1. Per the germline V gene, CDR1 is SGHVS and CDR2 is FQNEAQ. V lost 5 bases, J lost 2 bases, and 2 bases stayed unmatched. CDR3 length: 15 amino acids. The CDR3 spells CASSPGQGTNEKLFF. CDR3 sequence (DNA): TGTGCCAGCAGCCCGGGACAGGGGACTAATGAAAAACTGTTTTTT.

The chain employs TRBV28 and TRBJ1-1; D is unclear. The V gene's germline CDR1 is MDHEN and CDR2 SYDVKM. Trimming pared 2 bases from V and 3 bases from J, leaving 10 bases between. This CDR3 has 14 amino acids. DNA for the CDR3: TGTGCCAGCAGTTTAAAAGGGAGCTACACTGAAGCTTTCTTT. Translated, it gives CASSLKGSYTEAFF.

This clone was observed once. The rearrangement links TRBV10-3 to TRBJ2-2; D gene ambiguous. The CDR3 runs to 14 residues. Germline V gene data show CDR1 as ENHRY and CDR2 as SYGVKD. V lost 3 bases to trimming and J lost 0 bases, with 5 bases between them. The CDR3 nucleotides read TGTGCCATCAGTGACAGGACGAACACCGGGGAGCTGTTTTTT. Its translation is CAISDRTNTGELFF.

The chain is built from TRBV19 and TRBJ1-2; 8 bases line up with TRBD1. The germline CDR1 and CDR2 sequences are LNHDA and SQIVND (reference sequence). With 7 bases clipped from V and 1 base from J, the junction kept 8 bases outside the gene matches. The CDR3 covers 15 residues. The CDR3 DNA follows: TGTGCCAGTACTCCCGACAGGGGTCTTAACTATGGCTACACCTTC. Translation: CASTPDRGLNYGYTF.

This clone was counted between two and nine times. The chain is built from TRBV2 and TRBJ1-4, with D perhaps matching TRBD1 (5 bases). With 0 bases removed from V and 10 bases from J, the gap between germline ends came to 12 bases. The germline CDR1 and CDR2 sequences are SNHLY and FYNNEI. CDR3 length: 14 amino acids. The CDR3, as DNA: TGTGCCAGCAGTGAAGCGACCAGTGGGGGAAAACTGTTTTTT. Translation gives CASSEATSGGKLFF.

The V gene is TRBV9, the J gene TRBJ2-3, with D maybe TRBD1 (6 bases). CDR1 and CDR2 (germline): SGDLS, YYNGEE. Between the trimmed V and J ends, which lost 6 bases and 4 bases, there was a span of 18 bases. The CDR3 runs 15 residues. This CDR3 is CASNPQGGFPDTQYF. Written as DNA, the CDR3 is TGTGCCAGCAACCCACAGGGTGGATTCCCAGATACGCAGTATTTT.

This clone was counted a few times. The chain is built from TRBV9 and TRBJ1-3; 8 nucleotides match TRBD1. CDR3 size: 15 residues. The J segment lost 2 bases and the V segment lost 0 bases, leaving 1 base of the junction unmatched. CDR1 is SGDLS and CDR2 is YYNGEE in the germline V gene. CDR3 region: CASSVATGAGNTIYF. CDR3 in DNA: TGTGCCAGCAGCGTAGCGACAGGGGCTGGAAACACCATATATTTT.